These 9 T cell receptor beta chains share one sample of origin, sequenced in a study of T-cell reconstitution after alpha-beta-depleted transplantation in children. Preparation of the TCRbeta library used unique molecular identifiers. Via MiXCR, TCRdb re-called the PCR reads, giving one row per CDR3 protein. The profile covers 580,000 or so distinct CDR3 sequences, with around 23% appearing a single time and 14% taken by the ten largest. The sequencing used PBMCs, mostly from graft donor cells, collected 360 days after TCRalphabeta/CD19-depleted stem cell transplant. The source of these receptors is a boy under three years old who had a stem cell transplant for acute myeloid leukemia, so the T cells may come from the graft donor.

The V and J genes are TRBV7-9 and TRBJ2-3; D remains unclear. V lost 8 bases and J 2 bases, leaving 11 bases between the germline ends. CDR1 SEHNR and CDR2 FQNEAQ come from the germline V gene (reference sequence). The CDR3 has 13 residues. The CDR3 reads CASVPYSTDTQYF. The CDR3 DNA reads TGTGCCAGCGTCCCTTACTCCACAGATACGCAGTATTTT. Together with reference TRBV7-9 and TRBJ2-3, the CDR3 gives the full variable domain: DTGVSQNPRHKITKRGQNVTFRCDPISEHNRLYWYRQTLGQGPEFLTYFQNEAQLEKSRLLSDRFSAERPKGSFSTLEIQRTEQGDSAMYLCASVPYSTDTQYFGPGTRLTVL.

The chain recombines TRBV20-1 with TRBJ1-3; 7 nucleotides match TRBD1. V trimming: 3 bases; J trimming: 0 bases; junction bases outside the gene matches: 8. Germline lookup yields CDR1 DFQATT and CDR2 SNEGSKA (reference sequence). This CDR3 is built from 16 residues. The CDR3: CSASSGQLGSGNTIYF. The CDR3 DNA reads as TGCAGTGCTAGCTCGGGACAGTTAGGCTCTGGAAACACCATATATTTT.

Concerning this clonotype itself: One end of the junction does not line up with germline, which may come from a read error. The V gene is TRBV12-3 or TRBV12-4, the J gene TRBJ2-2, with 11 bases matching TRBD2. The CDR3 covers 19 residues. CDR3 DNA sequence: TGTGCCAGCAGGTATAGGCTAGCGGGGGGCCTAACGAACACCGGGGAGCTGATTTTT. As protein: CASRYRLAGGLTNTGELIF.

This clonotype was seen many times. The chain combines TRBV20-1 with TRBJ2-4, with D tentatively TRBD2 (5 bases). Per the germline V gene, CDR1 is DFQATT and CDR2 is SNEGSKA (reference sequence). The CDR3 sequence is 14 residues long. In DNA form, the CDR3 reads TGCAGCGATGGATCGGTGGAGGTTGGAGACATTCAGTACTTC. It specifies CSDGSVEVGDIQYF.

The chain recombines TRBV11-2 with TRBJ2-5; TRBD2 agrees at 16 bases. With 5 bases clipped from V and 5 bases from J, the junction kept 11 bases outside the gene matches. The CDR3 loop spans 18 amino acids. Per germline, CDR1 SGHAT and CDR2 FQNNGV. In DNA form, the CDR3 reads TGTGCCAGCAGCCCTGGGTGGGGACTAGCGGGGGGGCACGAGACCCAGTACTTC. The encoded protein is CASSPGWGLAGGHETQYF.

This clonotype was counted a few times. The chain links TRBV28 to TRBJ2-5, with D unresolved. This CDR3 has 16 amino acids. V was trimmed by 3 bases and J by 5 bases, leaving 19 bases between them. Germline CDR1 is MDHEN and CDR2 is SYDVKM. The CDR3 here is CASSLMPQDLGETQYF. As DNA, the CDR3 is TGTGCCAGCAGTTTGATGCCCCAAGACTTAGGGGAGACCCAGTACTTC. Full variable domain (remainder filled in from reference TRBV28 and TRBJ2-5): DVKVTQSSRYLVKRTGEKVFLECVQDMDHENMFWYRQDPGLGLRLIYFSYDVKMKEKGDIPEGYSVSREKKERFSLILESASTNQTSMYLCASSLMPQDLGETQYFGPGTRLLVL.

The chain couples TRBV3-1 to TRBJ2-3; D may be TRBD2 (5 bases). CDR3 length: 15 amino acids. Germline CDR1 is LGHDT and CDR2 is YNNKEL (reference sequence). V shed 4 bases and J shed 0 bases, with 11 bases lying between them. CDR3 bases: TGTGCCAGCAGCCCTAGACGGACTAGCACAGATACGCAGTATTTT. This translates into CASSPRRTSTDTQYF.

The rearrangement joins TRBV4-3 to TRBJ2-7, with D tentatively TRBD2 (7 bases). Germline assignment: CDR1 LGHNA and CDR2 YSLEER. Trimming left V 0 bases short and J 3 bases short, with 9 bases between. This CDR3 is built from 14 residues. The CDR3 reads CASSQEGGRYEQYF. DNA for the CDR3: TGCGCCAGCAGCCAAGAGGGGGGGCGCTACGAGCAGTACTTC.

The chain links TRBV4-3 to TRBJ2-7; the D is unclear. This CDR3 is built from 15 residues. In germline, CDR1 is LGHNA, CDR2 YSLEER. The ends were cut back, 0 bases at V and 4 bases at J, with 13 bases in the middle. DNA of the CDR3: TGCGCCAGCAGCCAAGAGGCCGAATACACTTACGAGCAGTACTTC. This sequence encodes CASSQEAEYTYEQYF.